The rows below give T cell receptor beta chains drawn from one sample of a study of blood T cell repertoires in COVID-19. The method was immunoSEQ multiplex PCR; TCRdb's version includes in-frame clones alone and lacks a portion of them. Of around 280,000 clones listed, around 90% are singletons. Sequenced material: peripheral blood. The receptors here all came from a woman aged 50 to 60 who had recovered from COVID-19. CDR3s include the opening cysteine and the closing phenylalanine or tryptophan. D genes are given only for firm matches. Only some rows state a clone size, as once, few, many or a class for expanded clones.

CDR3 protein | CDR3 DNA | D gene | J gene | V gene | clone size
CASSLPGGSYNEQFF | TGTGCCAGCAGCTTACCGGGAGGATCCTACAATGAGCAGTTCTTC | TRBD2 | TRBJ2-1 | TRBV5-6 | once
CASSLARGSTEAFF | TGCGCCAGCAGCTTGGCCAGGGGGAGCACTGAAGCTTTCTTT | TRBD1 | TRBJ1-1 | TRBV5-1 | NA
CASSRDRGSPFYGYTF | TGTGCCAGCAGCCGGGACAGGGGGTCCCCTTTCTATGGCTACACCTTC | TRBD1 | TRBJ1-2 | TRBV11-2 | NA
CASSYRGEQFF | TGTGCCAGCAGTTATAGGGGTGAGCAGTTCTTC | NA | TRBJ2-1 | TRBV6-5 | NA
CASSPGQGVTEAFF | TGTGCCAGCAGCCCGGGACAGGGGGTTACTGAAGCTTTCTTT | TRBD1 | TRBJ1-1 | TRBV6-5 | NA
CASSPWEGYTDTQYF | TGCGCCAGCAGCCCTTGGGAGGGCTACACAGATACGCAGTATTTT | TRBD2 | TRBJ2-3 | TRBV4-3 | NA
CSARPLETQYF | TGCAGTGCTAGACCCCTGGAGACCCAGTACTTC | NA | TRBJ2-5 | TRBV20-1 | NA
CASTIGVKGPSTEAFF | TGTGCCAGCACCATAGGGGTTAAAGGACCTAGCACTGAAGCTTTCTTT | NA | TRBJ1-1 | TRBV7-8 | once
CASSRQGFGLADLYEQYF | TGTGCCAGCAGTCGGCAAGGGTTTGGACTAGCAGACCTCTACGAGCAGTACTTC | TRBD2 | TRBJ2-7 | TRBV6-6 | NA
CSASGGTSGTGELFF | TGCAGTGCTAGTGGGGGGACTAGCGGGACCGGGGAGCTGTTTTTT | TRBD2 | TRBJ2-2 | TRBV20-1 | NA
CASSSGLYGYTF | TGTGCCAGCAGCTCCGGACTTTATGGCTACACCTTC | NA | TRBJ1-2 | TRBV5-6 | NA
CASSYGDGEAFF | TGTGCCAGCAGTTACGGAGACGGAGAAGCTTTCTTT | NA | TRBJ1-1 | TRBV6-5 | NA
CASSLSRGRFGYTF | TGTGCCAGCAGTTTAAGCCGCGGGAGATTTGGCTACACCTTC | NA | TRBJ1-2 | TRBV28 | NA
CASSLGEGGGNTIYF | TGCGCCAGCAGCTTGGGCGAGGGAGGAGGAAACACCATATATTTT | NA | TRBJ1-3 | TRBV5-1 | few
CASSPRGKVGGTEAFF | TGTGCCAGCAGCCCCCGGGGGAAAGTCGGCGGCACTGAAGCTTTCTTT | NA | TRBJ1-1 | TRBV7-9 | NA
CASSPGGLYGYTF | TGTGCCAGCAGTCCAGGGGGTCTTTATGGCTACACCTTC | TRBD1 | TRBJ1-2 | TRBV27 | once
CASSLQGAIAEQYF | TGCGCCAGCAGCTTACAGGGGGCGATCGCCGAGCAGTACTTC | TRBD1 | TRBJ2-7 | TRBV5-1 | NA
CASSKVRGAHEQFF | TGTGCCAGTAGTAAAGTCAGGGGGGCTCATGAGCAGTTCTTC | NA | TRBJ2-1 | TRBV19 | NA
CASSLEYEQYF | TGTGCCAGCAGTTTAGAGTACGAGCAGTACTTC | NA | TRBJ2-7 | TRBV28 | NA
CASSQKVGRGEKLFF | TGCGCCAGCAGCCAAAAAGTAGGACGGGGAGAAAAACTGTTTTTT | NA | TRBJ1-4 | TRBV4-3 | once
CASSLGGNTGELFF | TGCGCCAGCAGCTTGGGAGGGAACACCGGGGAGCTGTTTTTT | NA | TRBJ2-2 | TRBV5-1 | NA
CASSSTPRDRAEQFF | TGTGCCAGCAGCTCTACCCCCCGGGATCGGGCTGAGCAGTTCTTC | NA | TRBJ2-1 | TRBV11-2 | NA
CATSDVPGQKWYF | TGTGCCACCAGTGACGTACCGGGACAGAAATGGTACTTC | TRBD1 | TRBJ2-5 | TRBV24-1 | NA
CAISALGAGEQYF | TGTGCCATCAGTGCCTTAGGAGCGGGCGAGCAGTACTTC | NA | TRBJ2-7 | TRBV10-3 | once
CASSLRSFATNEKLFF | TGTGCCAGCAGCTTACGTAGTTTTGCAACTAATGAAAAACTGTTTTTT | NA | TRBJ1-4 | TRBV7-9 | NA
CASSLVAGRSGGTEAFF | TGTGCCAGCAGCTTGGTGGCAGGGAGGTCGGGCGGCACTGAAGCTTTCTTT | NA | TRBJ1-1 | TRBV5-6 | NA
CASSQAQTGLAGVSWTDTQYF | TGTGCCAGCAGCCAAGCCCAAACCGGACTAGCGGGAGTTTCTTGGACAGATACGCAGTATTTT | TRBD2 | TRBJ2-3 | TRBV4-2 | NA
CASSLASGAGELFF | TGTGCCAGCAGCTTGGCCTCGGGTGCCGGGGAGCTGTTTTTT | NA | TRBJ2-2 | TRBV5-4 | NA
CASSGNERGLGDGYTF | TGTGCCAGCAGTGGAAATGAAAGGGGCCTGGGCGATGGCTACACCTTC | NA | TRBJ1-2 | TRBV28 | NA
CATSDRAYYGYTF | TGTGCCACCTCGGACAGGGCCTACTATGGCTACACCTTC | TRBD1 | TRBJ1-2 | TRBV24-1 | NA
CASSSGQNTEAFF | TGTGCCAGCTCAAGTGGGCAGAACACTGAAGCTTTCTTT | NA | TRBJ1-1 | TRBV18 | NA
CASSQRLADTQYF | TGTGCCAGCAGCCAGCGACTAGCAGATACGCAGTATTTT | NA | TRBJ2-3 | TRBV4-2 | NA
CASSPGQADYTF | TGTGCCAGCTCACCGGGACAGGCAGACTACACCTTC | TRBD1 | TRBJ1-2 | TRBV18 | NA
CASSYRPRPIYTEAFF | TGTGCCAGCAGTTATAGACCCAGGCCCATCTACACTGAAGCTTTCTTT | NA | TRBJ1-1 | TRBV6-2/TRBV6-3 | NA
CASSQGGSFTEAFF | TGTGCCAGCAGTCAAGGGGGTTCGTTTACTGAAGCTTTCTTT | NA | TRBJ1-1 | TRBV27 | once
CASSYVSRNTEAFF | TGTGCCAGTAGCTACGTATCAAGGAACACTGAAGCTTTCTTT | NA | TRBJ1-1 | TRBV19 | NA
CASSMLGLAGEKTQYF | TGTGCCAGTAGTATGCTGGGACTAGCGGGAGAAAAGACCCAGTACTTC | TRBD2 | TRBJ2-5 | TRBV19 | NA
CASSSDGGGRLTDTQYF | TGTGCCAGCAGCTCCGACGGCGGGGGGCGACTGACAGATACGCAGTATTTT | TRBD2 | TRBJ2-3 | TRBV5-6 | NA